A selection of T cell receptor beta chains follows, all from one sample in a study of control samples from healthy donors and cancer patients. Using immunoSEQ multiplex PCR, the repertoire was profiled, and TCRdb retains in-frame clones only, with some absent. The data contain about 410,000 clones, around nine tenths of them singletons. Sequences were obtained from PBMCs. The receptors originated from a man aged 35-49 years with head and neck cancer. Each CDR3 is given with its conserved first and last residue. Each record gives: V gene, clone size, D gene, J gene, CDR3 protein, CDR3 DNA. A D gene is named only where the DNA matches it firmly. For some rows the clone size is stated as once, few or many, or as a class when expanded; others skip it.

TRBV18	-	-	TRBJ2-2	CASSPGQNTGELFF	TGTGCCAGCTCACCGGGACAGAACACCGGGGAGCTGTTTTTT
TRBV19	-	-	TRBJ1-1	CASSPRSIAEAFF	TGTGCCAGTAGTCCCCGTTCGATCGCTGAAGCTTTCTTT
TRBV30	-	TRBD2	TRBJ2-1	CAWSPLAGGVYNEQFF	TGTGCCTGGAGCCCACTAGCGGGGGGGGTATACAATGAGCAGTTCTTC
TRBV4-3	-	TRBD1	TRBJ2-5	CASSQDRRQGMWETQYF	TGCGCCAGCAGCCAAGATAGGAGACAGGGGATGTGGGAGACCCAGTACTTC
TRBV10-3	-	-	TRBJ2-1	CATQAFLGNTYNEQFF	TGTGCCACCCAGGCTTTCTTAGGAAATACTTACAATGAGCAGTTCTTC
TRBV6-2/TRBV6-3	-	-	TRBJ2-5	CASSYGEGRGETQYF	TGTGCCAGCAGTTATGGGGAGGGCAGGGGTGAGACCCAGTACTTC
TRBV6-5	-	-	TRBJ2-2	CASSYSPGRGGGELFF	TGTGCCAGCAGTTACTCCCCAGGCCGGGGAGGCGGGGAGCTGTTTTTT
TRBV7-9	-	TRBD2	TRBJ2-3	CASSPGTSMDTQYF	TGTGCCAGCAGCCCCGGGACTAGCATGGATACGCAGTATTTT
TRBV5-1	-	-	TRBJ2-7	CASSWEGGTNYEQYF	TGCGCCAGCAGCTGGGAAGGCGGGACAAACTACGAGCAGTACTTC
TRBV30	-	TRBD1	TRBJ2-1	CAWSGGTDYNGQFF	TGTGCCTGGAGTGGAGGGACAGATTACAATGGGCAGTTCTTC
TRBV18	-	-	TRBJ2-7	CASTSRGYSYEQYF	TGTGCCAGCACCTCGCGGGGCTACTCCTACGAGCAGTACTTC
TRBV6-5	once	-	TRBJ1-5	CASKYSENQPQHF	TGTGCCAGCAAATACAGCGAAAATCAGCCCCAGCATTTT
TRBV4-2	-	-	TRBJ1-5	CASSQDGGGNYNQPQHF	TGTGCCAGCAGCCAAGATGGCGGGGGGAACTACAATCAGCCCCAGCATTTT
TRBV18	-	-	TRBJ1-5	CASSPGRSNQPQHF	TGTGCCAGCTCACCAGGGAGGAGCAATCAGCCCCAGCATTTT
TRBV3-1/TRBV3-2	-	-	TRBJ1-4	CASSPGGGYPPWNEKLFF	TGTGCCAGCAGCCCGGGAGGGGGTTACCCCCCGTGGAATGAAAAACTGTTTTTT
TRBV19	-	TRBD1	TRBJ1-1	CASSTATGRETEAFF	TGTGCCAGTAGTACAGCGACAGGGAGGGAAACTGAAGCTTTCTTT
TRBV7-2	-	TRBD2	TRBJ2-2	CASSYGLAGDTGELFF	TGTGCCAGCAGCTACGGACTAGCGGGAGACACCGGGGAGCTGTTTTTT
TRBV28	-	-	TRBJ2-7	CASSLFRGNEQYF	TGTGCCAGCAGTTTATTCAGGGGCAACGAGCAGTACTTC
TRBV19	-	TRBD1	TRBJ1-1	CASKETGGPEAFF	TGTGCCAGTAAAGAGACAGGGGGTCCTGAAGCTTTCTTT
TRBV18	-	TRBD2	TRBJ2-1	CASSETAGVTYNEQFF	TGTGCCAGCTCAGAGACAGCGGGAGTAACTTACAATGAGCAGTTCTTC
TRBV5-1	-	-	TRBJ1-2	CASSPTQRYGYTF	TGCGCCAGCAGCCCCACCCAGCGGTATGGCTACACCTTC
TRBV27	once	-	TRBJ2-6	CASSFFGWGSGANVLTF	TGTGCCAGCAGTTTTTTTGGTTGGGGCTCTGGGGCCAACGTCCTGACTTTC
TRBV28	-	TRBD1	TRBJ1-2	CASSRDRGRYGYTF	TGTGCCAGCAGTCGGGACAGGGGTAGGTATGGCTACACCTTC
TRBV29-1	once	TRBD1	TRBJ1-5	CSVMTGDQPQHF	TGCAGCGTAATGACAGGGGATCAGCCCCAGCATTTT
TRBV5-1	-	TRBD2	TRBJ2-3	CASRLAGGLEDTQYF	TGCGCCAGCAGGTTAGCGGGAGGTTTAGAGGATACGCAGTATTTT
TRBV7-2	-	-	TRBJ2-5	CASSLDGSSVETQYF	TGTGCCAGCAGCTTAGACGGATCTAGCGTAGAGACCCAGTACTTC
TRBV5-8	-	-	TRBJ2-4	CASSFRRIAKNIQYF	TGTGCCAGCAGCTTTAGACGGATAGCCAAAAACATTCAGTACTTC
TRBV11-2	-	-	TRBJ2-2	CASSLAIGARRGELFF	TGTGCCAGCAGCTTGGCGATCGGGGCCAGACGTGGGGAGCTGTTTTTT
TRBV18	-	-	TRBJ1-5	CASSRGDGQPQHF	TGTGCCAGCTCACGGGGGGACGGTCAGCCCCAGCATTTT
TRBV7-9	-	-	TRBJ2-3	CASSPAMSSTDTQYF	TGTGCCAGCAGCCCAGCGATGTCGAGCACAGATACGCAGTATTTT
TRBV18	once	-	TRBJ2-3	CASSPERGDTDTQYF	TGTGCCAGCTCACCAGAGAGGGGGGACACAGATACGCAGTATTTT
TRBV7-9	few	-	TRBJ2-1	CASSWTAEQFF	TGTGCCAGCAGTTGGACAGCCGAGCAGTTCTTC
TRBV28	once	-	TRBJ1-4	CASAGATNEKLFF	TGTGCCTCGGCCGGGGCGACTAATGAAAAACTGTTTTTT
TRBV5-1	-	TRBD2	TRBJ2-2	CASSPLAEADTGELFF	TGCGCCAGCAGCCCGCTAGCGGAAGCCGACACCGGGGAGCTGTTTTTT
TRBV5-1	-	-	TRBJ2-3	CASSLDGGYSTDTQYF	TGCGCCAGCAGCTTGGACGGGGGCTACAGCACAGATACGCAGTATTTT
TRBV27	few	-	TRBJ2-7	CASSWSTSGYEQYF	TGTGCCAGCAGTTGGTCTACCTCAGGCTACGAGCAGTACTTC
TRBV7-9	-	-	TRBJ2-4	CASSGGRGNIQYF	TGTGCCAGCAGCGGGGGGCGAGGAAACATTCAGTACTTC
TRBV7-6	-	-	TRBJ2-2	CASSPVGGNTGELFF	TGTGCCAGCAGCCCGGTCGGGGGTAACACCGGGGAGCTGTTTTTT
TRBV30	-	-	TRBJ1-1	CAWNYDTEAFF	TGTGCCTGGAACTATGACACTGAAGCTTTCTTT
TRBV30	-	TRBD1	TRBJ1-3	CAWKLEDRAGNTIYF	TGTGCCTGGAAGCTGGAGGACAGGGCTGGAAACACCATATATTTT
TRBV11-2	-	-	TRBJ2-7	CASSLGNGYEQYF	TGTGCCAGCAGCTTGGGGAACGGCTACGAGCAGTACTTC
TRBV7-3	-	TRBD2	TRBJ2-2	CASSPRTSGRAVGELFF	TGTGCCAGCAGCCCAAGGACTAGCGGGAGGGCCGTCGGGGAGCTGTTTTTT
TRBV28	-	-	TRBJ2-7	CASSELGIASSYEQYF	TGTGCCAGCAGTGAGCTAGGGATCGCGTCTTCCTACGAGCAGTACTTC
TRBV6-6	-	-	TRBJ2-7	CASSYSARGPYEQYF	TGTGCCAGCAGTTACTCTGCCAGGGGTCCCTACGAGCAGTACTTC
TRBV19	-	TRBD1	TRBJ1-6	CASSMGQNSPLHF	TGTGCCAGTAGTATGGGACAGAATTCACCCCTCCACTTT
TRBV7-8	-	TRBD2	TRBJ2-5	CASSPGTSGAQETQYF	TGTGCCAGCAGCCCCGGGACTAGCGGGGCCCAAGAGACCCAGTACTTC
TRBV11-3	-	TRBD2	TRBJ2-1	CASSLTAGVLNNEQFF	TGTGCCAGCAGCTTAACAGCGGGGGTCCTAAACAATGAGCAGTTCTTC
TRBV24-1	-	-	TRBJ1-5	CATGEQSNQPQHF	TGTGCCACCGGGGAGCAGAGTAATCAGCCCCAGCATTTT
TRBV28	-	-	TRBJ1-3	CASSFWSSGNTIYF	TGTGCCAGCAGTTTTTGGAGCTCTGGAAACACCATATATTTT
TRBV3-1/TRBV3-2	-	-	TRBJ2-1	CASSQALGDNNEQFF	TGTGCCAGCAGCCAAGCTCTAGGAGACAACAATGAGCAGTTCTTC
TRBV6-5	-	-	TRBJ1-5	CASSSPLRSNQPQHF	TGTGCCAGCAGTTCCCCCCTCAGGAGCAATCAGCCCCAGCATTTT
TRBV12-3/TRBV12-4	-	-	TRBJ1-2	CASGALSGYTF	TGTGCCAGCGGAGCCCTTTCGGGCTACACCTTC
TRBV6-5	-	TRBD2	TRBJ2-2	CASNSGGSTGELFF	TGTGCCAGTAATAGCGGGGGGAGCACCGGGGAGCTGTTTTTT